This T cell receptor (beta chain) was recorded in a study of control samples from healthy donors and cancer patients. Assay used: immunoSEQ multiplex PCR; TCRdb lists only in-frame clones, some missing. The sample holds 95,000 to 150,000 clones; about 89% are singletons and the top ten take 7.8%. V lost 4 bases and J 9 bases, leaving 8 bases between the germline ends. Germline V gene sequence: CDR1 MNHEY, CDR2 SVGAGI. CDR3 length equals 11 residues. The chain employs TRBV6-5 and TRBJ2-3, with D unclear. The sequence was collected from a woman between 18 and 29 years old in good health. The sequenced sample consisted of blood. The CDR3 DNA reads TGTGCCAGCAGTTTTTCAGGCACGCAGTATTTT. Protein: CASSFSGTQYF.